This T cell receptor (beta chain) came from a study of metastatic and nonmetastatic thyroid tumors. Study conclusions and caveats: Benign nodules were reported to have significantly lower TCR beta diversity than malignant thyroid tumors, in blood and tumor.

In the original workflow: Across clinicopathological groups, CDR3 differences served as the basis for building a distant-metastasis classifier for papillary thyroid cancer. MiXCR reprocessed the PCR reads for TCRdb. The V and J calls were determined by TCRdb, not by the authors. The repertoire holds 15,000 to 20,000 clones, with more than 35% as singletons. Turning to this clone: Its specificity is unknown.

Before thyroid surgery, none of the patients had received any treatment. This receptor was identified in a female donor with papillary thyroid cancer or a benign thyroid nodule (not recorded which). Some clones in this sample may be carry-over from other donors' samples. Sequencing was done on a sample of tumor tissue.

CDR3 sequence (DNA): TGTGCCAGCAGCCCAAATAGGATTGTAGGCAGCCTCTACGAGCAGTACTTC. It is translated as CASSPNRIVGSLYEQYF. The chain employs TRBV3-1 and TRBJ2-7; D is uncertain. The CDR3 is 17 amino acids. Between the trimmed V and J ends, which lost 4 bases and 3 bases, there was a span of 22 bases. CDR1 LGHDT and CDR2 YNNKEL come from the germline V gene (reference sequence).